What follows describes a single TCR beta chain. These data are taken from a study of blood T cell repertoires in COVID-19. For the study at large: Material from acute and convalescent COVID-19 was sourced from the United States, Italy and Spain. Sources were T cells, B-cell-depleted T cells, or PBMCs; the material itself was cDNA or gDNA.

Methods used by the authors: Amplification of reference gene primers was used by the study to estimate nucleated cell counts. Using immunoSEQ multiplex PCR, the repertoire was profiled, and TCRdb retains in-frame clones only, with some absent. The V and J calls and clone size come from that table; D and trimming were worked out from the DNA. The repertoire holds 300,000 to 350,000 clones, with about nine tenths as singletons. The CDR3 extends over 14 amino acids. V was clipped by 9 bases and J by 2 bases, with 17 bases between them. Germline V gene lookup returns CDR1 LGHDT and CDR2 YNNKEL (reference sequence).

Material: peripheral blood. This TCR was recovered from a man aged 18 to 30 with active or convalescent COVID-19. The gene calls are TRBV3-1 (or the pseudogene TRBV3-2) and TRBJ2-7; TRBD2 might be the D (7 bases). CDR3 coding DNA: TGTGCCAGTAAGCGAAGCGGGACAACCTACGAGCAGTACTTC. Translated: CASKRSGTTYEQYF.